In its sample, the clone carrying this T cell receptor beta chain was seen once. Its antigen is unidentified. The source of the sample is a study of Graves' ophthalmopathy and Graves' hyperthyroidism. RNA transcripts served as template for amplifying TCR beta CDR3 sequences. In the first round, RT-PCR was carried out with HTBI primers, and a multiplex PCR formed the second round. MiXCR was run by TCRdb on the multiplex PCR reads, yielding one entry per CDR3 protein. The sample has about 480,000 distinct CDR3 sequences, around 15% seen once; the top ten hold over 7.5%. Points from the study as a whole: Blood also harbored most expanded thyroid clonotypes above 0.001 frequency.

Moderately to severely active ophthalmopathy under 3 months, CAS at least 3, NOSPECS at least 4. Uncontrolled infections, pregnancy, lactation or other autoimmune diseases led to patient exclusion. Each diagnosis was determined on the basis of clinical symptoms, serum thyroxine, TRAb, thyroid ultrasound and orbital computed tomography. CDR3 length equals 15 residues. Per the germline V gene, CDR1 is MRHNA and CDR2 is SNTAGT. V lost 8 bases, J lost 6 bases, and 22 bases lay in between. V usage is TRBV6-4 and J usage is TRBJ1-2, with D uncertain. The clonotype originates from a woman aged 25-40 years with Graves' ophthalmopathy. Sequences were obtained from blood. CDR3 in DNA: TGTGCCAGCGGTTATTCGATCTGGGTTGAAGATGGCTACACCTTC. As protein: CASGYSIWVEDGYTF.